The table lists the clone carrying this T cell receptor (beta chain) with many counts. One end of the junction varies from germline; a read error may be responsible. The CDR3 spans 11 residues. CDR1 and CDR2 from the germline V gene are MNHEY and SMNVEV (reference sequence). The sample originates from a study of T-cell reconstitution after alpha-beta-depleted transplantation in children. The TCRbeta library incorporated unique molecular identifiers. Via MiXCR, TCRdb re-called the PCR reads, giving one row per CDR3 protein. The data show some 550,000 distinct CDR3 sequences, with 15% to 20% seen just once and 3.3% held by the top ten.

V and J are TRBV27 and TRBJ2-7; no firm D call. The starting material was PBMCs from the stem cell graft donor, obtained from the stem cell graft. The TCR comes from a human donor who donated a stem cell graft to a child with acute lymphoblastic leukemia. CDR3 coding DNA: TGCGCCAGCAGCTTTGGAAGCGAGCAGTACTTC. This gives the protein CASSFGSEQYF.